This T cell receptor (beta chain) appears in the sequencing data of a study of blood T cells in healthy people across ages. Per individual sample, total RNA of at least 6 micrograms was extracted. Whole-study findings and limits: More naive CD4+ cells and higher diversity were found in long-lived than in aged donors.

V gave up 1 base and J gave up 0 bases; unmatched junction bases: 8. Germline V CDR1 and CDR2: MGHDK, SYGVNS. The CDR3 sequence is 19 residues long. Points on this clonotype: The antigen is unknown.

Combining a sample-barcoded 5' primer with a J-beta primer mix, a second PCR ran for roughly 6 to 11 cycles. TCRdb re-derived calls from the 5' RACE reads in MiXCR, one entry per CDR3 protein. This table has about 690,000 distinct CDR3 sequences, over 40% appearing once. The sequenced sample was blood. The chain recombines TRBV25-1 with TRBJ2-3, with 12 positions matching TRBD2. This clonotype was sampled from a man older than 75 in good health. CDR3 in DNA: TGTGCCAGCAGTGAATGGACTAGCGGGACCGAGTACAGCACAGATACGCAGTATTTT. Protein product: CASSEWTSGTEYSTDTQYF.